This T cell receptor (beta chain) comes out of a study of CD8+ T cells in alopecia areata. On the study more broadly: Affected scalp percentage set treated patients' severity scores.

After isolation, RNA underwent reverse transcription to generate cDNA as the sequencing template. TCRdb's table, derived via immunoSEQ multiplex PCR, lists solely in-frame clones and lacks some. This sample carries some 170,000 clones, about 55% of them seen once, and the ten largest clones take roughly 10%. Treatment specified: oral pan-JAK inhibitor, 5-10 mg twice daily. Germline V CDR1 and CDR2: SGDLS, YYNGEE. This CDR3 is built from 15 residues. Unmatched junction bases numbered 3, after V lost 4 bases and J lost 3 bases. The receptor's source is a human donor with alopecia areata. V is TRBV9 and J is TRBJ2-4; the match to TRBD1 covers 11 bases. Sample: CD8+ T cells sorted from blood, taken at week 24, from a patient treated with tofacitinib. The CDR3 DNA sequence: TGTGCCAGCAGCTTGGGACAGGGGGGCAAAAACATTCAGTACTTC. The encoded protein is CASSLGQGGKNIQYF.